Sequencing of this TCR beta chain was carried out in a study of cytomegalovirus exposure and HLA in healthy donors. Study-wide points: The tendency of first-cohort TCR clusters to co-occur in the 90 to 150 validation repertoires emerged from a later analysis.

It was the approximately 110-subject validation cohort, separate from the approximately 670-subject first cohort, to which the donors belonged. Using immunoSEQ multiplex PCR, the repertoire was profiled, and TCRdb retains in-frame clones only, with some absent. The sample holds roughly 150,000 clones, roughly nine tenths seen once. Remarks on this clone: What it recognizes is unknown.

CDR1 and CDR2 (germline): WSHSY, SAAADI. The CDR3 has 15 residues. V lost 6 bases, J lost 2 bases, and 5 bases stayed unmatched. The chain links TRBV10-2 to TRBJ2-3; TRBD2 matches at 10 bases. This receptor was taken from a man aged 18 to 29 in good health and CMV-seronegative. The sequenced material came from PBMCs. The CDR3 region has the DNA TGCGCCAGCAGGAGGGGACTAGCGAACACAGATACGCAGTATTTT. It translates to CASRRGLANTDTQYF.